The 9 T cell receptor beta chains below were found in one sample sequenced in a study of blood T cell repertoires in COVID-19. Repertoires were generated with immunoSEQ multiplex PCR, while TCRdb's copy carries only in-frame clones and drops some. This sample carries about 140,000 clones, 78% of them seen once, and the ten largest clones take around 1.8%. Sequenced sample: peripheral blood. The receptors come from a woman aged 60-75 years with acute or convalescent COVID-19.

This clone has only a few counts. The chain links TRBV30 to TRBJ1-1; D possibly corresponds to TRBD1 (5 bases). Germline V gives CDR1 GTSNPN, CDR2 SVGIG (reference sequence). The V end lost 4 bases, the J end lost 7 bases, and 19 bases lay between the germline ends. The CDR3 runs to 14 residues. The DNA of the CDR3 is TGTGCCTGGAAGTTTCCGTCGGGACTCGGTGAAGCTTTCTTT. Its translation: CAWKFPSGLGEAFF.

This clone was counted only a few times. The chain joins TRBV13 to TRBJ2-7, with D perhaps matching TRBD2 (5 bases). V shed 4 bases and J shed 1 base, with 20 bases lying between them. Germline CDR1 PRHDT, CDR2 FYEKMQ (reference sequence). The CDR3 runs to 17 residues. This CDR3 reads CASSSSGSLFLSYEQYF. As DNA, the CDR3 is TGTGCCAGCAGCTCCTCGGGGAGCTTATTTCTATCCTACGAGCAGTACTTC.

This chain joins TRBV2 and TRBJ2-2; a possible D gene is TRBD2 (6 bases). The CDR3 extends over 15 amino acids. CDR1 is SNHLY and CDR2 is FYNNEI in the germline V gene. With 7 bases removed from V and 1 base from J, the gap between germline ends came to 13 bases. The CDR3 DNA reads TGTGCCAGCATTGGAGGGACCGGGAACACCGGGGAGCTGTTTTTT. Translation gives CASIGGTGNTGELFF.

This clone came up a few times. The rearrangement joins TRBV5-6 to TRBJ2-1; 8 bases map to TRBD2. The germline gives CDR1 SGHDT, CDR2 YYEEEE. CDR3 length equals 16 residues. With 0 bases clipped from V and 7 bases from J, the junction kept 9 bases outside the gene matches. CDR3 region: CASSLVSGGPRNEQFF. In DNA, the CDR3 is TGTGCCAGCAGCTTGGTCTCGGGAGGGCCCAGGAATGAGCAGTTCTTC.

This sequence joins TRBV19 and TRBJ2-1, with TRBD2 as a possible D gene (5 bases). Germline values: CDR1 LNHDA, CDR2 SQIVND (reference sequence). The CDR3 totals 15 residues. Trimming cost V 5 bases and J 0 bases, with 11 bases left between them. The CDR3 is CASSPGLFSYNEQFF. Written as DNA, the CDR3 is TGTGCCAGTAGTCCCGGACTCTTCTCCTACAATGAGCAGTTCTTC.

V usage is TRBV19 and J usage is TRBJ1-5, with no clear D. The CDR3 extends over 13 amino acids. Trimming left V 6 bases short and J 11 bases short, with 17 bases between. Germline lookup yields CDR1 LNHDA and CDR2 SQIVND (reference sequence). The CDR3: CASRQLDLRAQHF. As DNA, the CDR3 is TGTGCCAGTAGACAGCTCGATTTAAGAGCCCAGCATTTT.

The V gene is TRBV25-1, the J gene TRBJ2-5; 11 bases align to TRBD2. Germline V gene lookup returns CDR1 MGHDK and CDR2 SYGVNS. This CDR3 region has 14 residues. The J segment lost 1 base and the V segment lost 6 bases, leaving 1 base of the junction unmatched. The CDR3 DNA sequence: TGTGCCAGCAGCGGGACTAGCGGCCAAGAGACCCAGTACTTC. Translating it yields CASSGTSGQETQYF.

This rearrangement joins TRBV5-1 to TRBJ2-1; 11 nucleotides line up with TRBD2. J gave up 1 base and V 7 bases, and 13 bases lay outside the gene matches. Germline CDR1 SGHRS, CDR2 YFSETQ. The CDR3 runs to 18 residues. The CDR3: CASRGALAGGPSYNEQFF. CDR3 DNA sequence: TGCGCCAGCCGAGGGGCTCTAGCGGGGGGACCGTCCTACAATGAGCAGTTCTTC.

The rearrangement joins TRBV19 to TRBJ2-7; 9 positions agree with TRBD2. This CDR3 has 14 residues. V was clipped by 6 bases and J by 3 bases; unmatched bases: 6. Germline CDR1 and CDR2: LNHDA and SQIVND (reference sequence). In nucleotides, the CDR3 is TGTGCCAGTAGGCCGGGACTAGCAGGCTACGAGCAGTACTTC. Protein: CASRPGLAGYEQYF.